The entry that follows covers one T cell receptor (beta chain) sequence. The antigen remains unidentified. Survey level was the resolution at which the v3.0 immunoSEQ assay ran. This table comes from immunoSEQ multiplex PCR, and its TCRdb copy is limited to in-frame clones, with some not included. The sample lists roughly 25,000 clones; about four fifths were seen once. The sample comes from a study of long-term antiretroviral therapy in people with HIV. Study-wide results and limits: Relative to control repertoires, HIV repertoires exhibited narrower CDR3 length ranges. Data on ART adherence, viral resistance or therapy changes were unavailable.

J was trimmed by 0 bases and V by 5 bases; bases with no gene match: 7. Germline CDR1 is KGHSH and CDR2 is LQKENI. CDR3 length: 16 amino acids. A minimum of one pre-ART and two post-ART PBMC samples existed for each donor. The sample here was unsorted PBMCs, taken 0.7 years before starting antiretroviral therapy. The chain is built from TRBV18 and TRBJ1-5; 7 bases line up with TRBD1. This TCR was sampled from a young man with HIV. The CDR3 region has the DNA TGTGCCAGCTCAGCGGGACAGCCCATTAGCAATCAGCCCCAGCATTTT. Amino acid sequence: CASSAGQPISNQPQHF.